These 28 T cell receptor beta chains were all obtained from the same sample, sequenced in a study of T-cell memory formation after mild COVID-19. TCRdb re-called the 5' RACE reads through MiXCR, storing one row per CDR3 protein. The table includes under 200,000 distinct CDR3 sequences, 11% detected once. Input material: PBMCs or a T cell subset sorted from them (not recorded which). The origin of the receptors is a man aged 18 to 29 who had mild COVID-19 (a few samples of this study predate the infection). Cell type and time point are not known.

This clonotype was counted between two and nine times. V and J are TRBV7-2 and TRBJ2-1; 9 bases fit TRBD2. This CDR3 contains 15 residues. Germline V gene data show CDR1 as SGHTA and CDR2 as FQGNSA. V dropped 3 bases and J dropped 1; count of bases not matched to a gene: 1. The CDR3: CASSFSGGSYNEQFF. CDR3 nucleotides: TGTGCCAGCAGCTTTAGCGGGGGTTCCTACAATGAGCAGTTCTTC.

This clonotype was recorded at least ten times. J is TRBJ1-5 and V is TRBV4-2; the D gene is possibly TRBD1 (5 bases). CDR1 is LGHNA and CDR2 is YNFKEQ in the germline V gene. V lost 4 bases and J lost 6, with 19 bases in between. The CDR3 spans 16 residues. The CDR3 loop is CASSLAFQGSGQPQHF. DNA for the CDR3: TGTGCCAGCAGCCTGGCTTTCCAGGGATCAGGTCAGCCCCAGCATTTT.

This clonotype was detected only a few times. This chain joins TRBV24-1 and TRBJ1-3; D is undetermined. Germline V gene data show CDR1 as KGHDR and CDR2 as SFDVKD. The CDR3 length is 12 residues. V lost 2 bases, J lost 3 bases, and 1 base lay in between. CDR3 region: CATSDYGNTIYF. The CDR3 bases are TGTGCCACCAGTGATTATGGAAACACCATATATTTT.

The chain combines TRBV20-1 with TRBJ1-4; D possibly corresponds to TRBD1 (6 bases). Trimming took 3 bases from V and 7 from J, leaving 15 bases between them. The germline gives CDR1 DFQATT, CDR2 SNEGSKA (reference sequence). CDR3 length equals 14 residues. The chain's CDR3 is CSARPTGRLEKLFF. The CDR3 DNA reads as TGCAGTGCTAGGCCCACAGGGAGGCTTGAAAAACTGTTTTTT.

This clonotype was seen ten or more times. V is TRBV6-6 and J is TRBJ2-7; D is tentatively TRBD1 or TRBD2 (6 bases each). CDR3 length equals 12 residues. V dropped 8 bases and J dropped 2 bases, with 10 bases sitting between them. Germline assignment: CDR1 MNHNY and CDR2 SVGAGI (reference sequence). CDR3 sequence: CASGGQTYEQYV. The CDR3 DNA sequence: TGTGCCAGCGGGGGGCAAACCTACGAGCAGTACGTC.

This clonotype was observed a few times. The chain combines TRBV9 with TRBJ2-1, with TRBD2 matching 8 bases. V trimming: 1 base; J trimming: 8 bases; junction bases outside the gene matches: 2. Germline lookup yields CDR1 SGDLS and CDR2 YYNGEE. The CDR3 is made up of 13 amino acids. The CDR3 coding sequence is TGTGCCAGCAGCGTACGGGGGGGAGATGAGCAGTTCTTC. Protein product: CASSVRGGDEQFF.

The gene calls are TRBV11-2 and TRBJ2-4; D is tentatively TRBD1 or TRBD2 (5 bases each). V was trimmed by 3 bases and J by 0 bases, leaving 15 bases between them. Germline CDR1 is SGHAT and CDR2 is FQNNGV. This CDR3 has 17 amino acids. The CDR3 protein is CASSFITGPLAKNIQYF. For the CDR3, the DNA is TGTGCCAGCAGCTTTATCACGGGACCGTTAGCCAAAAACATTCAGTACTTC.

J is TRBJ2-1 and V is TRBV9; tentative D call: TRBD2 (7 bases). There are 13 residues in the CDR3. V was clipped by 7 bases and J by 10 bases, with 18 bases between them. Germline CDR1 reads SGDLS; CDR2 reads YYNGEE. CDR3 DNA sequence: TGTGCCAGCGAAGGGATCGGGGGGCACGAGCAGTTCTTC. This translates into CASEGIGGHEQFF.

The V and J genes are TRBV29-1 and TRBJ1-2; D gene ambiguous. Looked up from germline, CDR1 is SQVTM and CDR2 is ANQGSEA. This CDR3 has 15 residues. Trimming cost V 2 bases and J 7 bases, with 20 bases left between them. CDR3 bases: TGCAGCGTTGAACCCTCTCTGGACGGGCGCGGTGGCTACACCTTC. It codes for CSVEPSLDGRGGYTF.

This chain connects TRBV28 to TRBJ1-2, with D perhaps matching TRBD1 (5 bases). CDR1 is MDHEN, CDR2 SYDVKM, per germline. The CDR3 has 16 amino acids. V was shortened by 6 bases and J by 0 bases, with 17 bases between the two germline ends. CDR3 protein: CASRLMGRSTNYGYTF. For the CDR3, the DNA is TGTGCCAGCAGGCTGATGGGGCGATCCACTAACTATGGCTACACCTTC.

This clonotype was counted between two and nine times. The V and J genes are TRBV7-9 and TRBJ1-2, with D maybe TRBD1 (5 bases). The germline V gene has CDR1 SEHNR and CDR2 FQNEAQ (reference sequence). V lost 4 bases to trimming and J lost 10 bases, with 40 bases between them. The CDR3 is 21 residues long. The CDR3 spells CASSYRPLVYDPTAQGGFYTF. DNA of the CDR3: TGTGCCAGCAGCTACCGACCACTCGTATACGACCCGACGGCGCAGGGTGGATTCTACACCTTC.

This clonotype has more than one count but fewer than ten. This sequence joins TRBV3-2 and TRBJ1-2; TRBD1 reflects the table's D call only, with no check against the DNA. TRBV3-2 corresponds to a pseudogene. CDR3 length: 14 amino acids. CDR3 coding DNA: TGTGCCAGCAGCGTGGGACACATTAACTATGGCTACACCTTC. Its translation is CASSVGHINYGYTF.

The chain joins TRBV6-5 to TRBJ2-3; D call uncertain. The CDR3 runs 13 residues. Germline values: CDR1 MNHEY, CDR2 SVGAGI. Trimming removed 7 bases from V and 3 bases from J, with 11 bases in between. Here the CDR3 DNA reads TGTGCCAGCATCAGTGAGACGACAGATACGCAGTATTTT. Protein sequence: CASISETTDTQYF.

V gene TRBV3-1 combines with J gene TRBJ1-3; D remains unclear. The CDR3 totals 14 residues. Germline V gene lookup returns CDR1 LGHDT and CDR2 YNNKEL (reference sequence). The V end was cut by 1 base, the J end by 0 bases, with 4 bases between. CDR3 bases: TGTGCCAGCAGCCAAGGGCTCTCTGGAAACACCATATATTTT. Protein product: CASSQGLSGNTIYF.

Ten or more counts support this clonotype. The genes are TRBV5-6 and TRBJ2-1; D unclear. CDR3 length: 11 amino acids. Germline lookup yields CDR1 SGHDT and CDR2 YYEEEE. V was trimmed by 4 bases and J by 9 bases, leaving 8 bases between them. The CDR3 reads CASSLGGEQFF. The CDR3 DNA reads as TGTGCCAGCAGCCTGGGCGGTGAGCAGTTCTTC.

The rearrangement uses TRBV12-3 or TRBV12-4 and TRBJ2-1, with TRBD1 matching over 9 bases. With V trimmed by 5 bases and J by 5 bases, 4 bases remained unmatched. CDR3 length equals 14 residues. CDR3 amino acids: CASSVWTGDNEQFF. The DNA for the CDR3 is TGTGCCAGCAGTGTGTGGACAGGGGACAATGAGCAGTTCTTC.

This clonotype was counted only a few times. V is TRBV12-5 and J is TRBJ2-7; 10 positions agree with TRBD1. The CDR3 extends over 18 amino acids. V lost 1 base and J lost 1; bases outside the gene matches: 10. Germline V CDR1 and CDR2: LGHNT, FRNRAP. CDR3 protein: CASGLAARRTGGSYEQYF. The CDR3, as DNA: TGTGCTAGTGGTTTGGCCGCTCGCCGGACAGGGGGTTCCTACGAGCAGTACTTC.

In its sample, this clonotype was seen a few times. The V gene is TRBV14, the J gene TRBJ1-1; D possibly corresponds to TRBD1 (5 bases). V dropped 0 bases and J dropped 11 bases, with 16 bases sitting between them. Germline assignment: CDR1 SGHDN and CDR2 FVKESK. This CDR3 spans 14 amino acids. The DNA of the CDR3 is TGTGCCAGCAGCCAAGAAAGGGACCCACAGTATGCTTTCTTT. It is translated as CASSQERDPQYAFF. The full variable domain, rest sourced from reference TRBV14 and TRBJ1-1, is EAGVTQFPSHSVIEKGQTVTLRCDPISGHDNLYWYRRVMGKEIKFLLHFVKESKQDESGMPNNRFLAERTGGTYSTLKVQPAELEDSGVYFCASSQERDPQYAFFGQGTRLTVV.

This clonotype was picked up many times. V usage is TRBV12-3 or TRBV12-4 and J usage is TRBJ2-3, with a weak D call TRBD1 (6 bases). This CDR3 is 16 amino acids long. V was cut by 6 bases and J by 2 bases, with 18 bases left in between. The CDR3 region is CASRLLAGALTDTQYF. The CDR3 nucleotides are TGTGCCAGCAGGCTACTCGCAGGGGCGCTCACAGATACGCAGTATTTT.

In its sample, this clonotype was seen many times. The rearrangement uses TRBV5-1 and TRBJ2-5; 7 positions match TRBD2. Trimming took 0 bases from V and 3 from J; bases not matched to a gene: 2. The CDR3 extends over 14 amino acids. CDR1 and CDR2 from the germline V gene are SGHRS and YFSETQ. The CDR3 DNA follows: TGCGCCAGCAGCTTGGAGAGCGGGGAAGAGACCCAGTACTTC. Translation gives CASSLESGEETQYF.

This clonotype was seen a few times. The V and J genes are TRBV4-3 and TRBJ2-3, with 9 bases matching TRBD2. CDR1 LGHNA and CDR2 YSLEER come from the germline V gene. This CDR3 is 18 amino acids long. Trimming at V came to 0 bases and at J to 10 bases, leaving 17 bases not matched to a gene. CDR3 residues: CASSQDHIGRGGAYAQYF. CDR3 DNA sequence: TGCGCCAGCAGCCAAGATCACATTGGGCGGGGGGGCGCCTACGCGCAGTATTTT.

The chain recombines TRBV12-2 with TRBJ2-4. TRBV12-2 is recorded as a pseudogene. This CDR3 is built from 15 residues. The CDR3 sequence is CASPASCLAKNIQYF. CDR3 in DNA: TGTGCAAGTCCCGCGAGTTGTCTAGCCAAAAACATTCAGTACTTC.

This clonotype was counted a single time. The V call is TRBV15, the J call TRBJ1-1, with TRBD1 matching 7 bases. V was clipped by 3 bases and J by 5 bases; unmatched bases: 6. Germline V gives CDR1 LNHNV, CDR2 YYDKDF (reference sequence). The CDR3 spans 14 residues. The CDR3, as DNA: TGTGCCACCAGCAGTAGACAGGGTGGGACTGAAGCTTTCTTT. It is translated as CATSSRQGGTEAFF. Supplemented by reference TRBV15 and TRBJ1-1, the full variable domain reads DAMVIQNPRYQVTQFGKPVTLSCSQTLNHNVMYWYQQKSSQAPKLLFHYYDKDFNNEADTPDNFQSRRPNTSFCFLDIRSPGLGDTAMYLCATSSRQGGTEAFFGQGTRLTVV.

This clonotype has more than one count but fewer than ten. The chain couples TRBV20-1 to TRBJ1-1, with 12 bases identical to TRBD1. CDR3 length: 13 residues. After removal of 5 bases from V and 7 bases from J, the junction contained 5 bases not matched to a gene. CDR1 and CDR2 (germline): DFQATT, SNEGSKA (reference sequence). Here the CDR3 reads CSAAGTGGGEAFF. The CDR3 DNA reads TGCAGTGCTGCCGGGACAGGGGGCGGTGAAGCTTTCTTT.

This clonotype was counted a few times. The J gene is TRBJ2-2, the V gene TRBV20-1; 9 bases are shared with TRBD2. The CDR3 extends over 18 amino acids. The germline CDR1 and CDR2 sequences are DFQATT and SNEGSKA (reference sequence). Trimming took 0 bases from V and 8 from J; bases not matched to a gene: 16. CDR3 nucleotide sequence: TGCAGTGCTAGAGACCCCTTTTCGCGGGGGGGCCGAAGTGGGGAGCTGTTTTTT. Amino acids: CSARDPFSRGGRSGELFF.

This chain joins TRBV15 and TRBJ1-2; 11 positions agree with TRBD1. J gave up 8 bases and V 1 base, and 18 bases lay outside the gene matches. Germline CDR1 LNHNV, CDR2 YYDKDF (reference sequence). CDR3 size: 19 residues. The DNA for the CDR3 is TGTGCCACCAGCAGAGCCTTACGATCTTGGGACAGGGGGGCGAACGGCTACACCTTC. Its translation: CATSRALRSWDRGANGYTF.

The gene calls are TRBV28 and TRBJ2-7; 9 bases map to TRBD1. The V segment lost 6 bases and the J segment 3 bases; nucleotides outside the gene matches: 6. The CDR3 runs to 14 residues. The V gene's germline CDR1 is MDHEN and CDR2 SYDVKM. CDR3 in amino acids: CASSRTGANYEQYV. DNA of the CDR3: TGTGCCAGCAGCCGGACAGGGGCCAACTACGAGCAGTACGTC.

In this sample, this clonotype turned up many times. This chain uses TRBV5-1 with TRBJ2-1, with D unclear. Germline V gene lookup returns CDR1 SGHRS and CDR2 YFSETQ. With 4 bases removed from V and 0 bases from J, the gap between germline ends came to 14 bases. This CDR3 comprises 16 residues. The CDR3 nucleotides are TGCGCCAGCAGCGCCTACGTCGAAATCTCCTACAATGAGCAGTTCTTC. Protein: CASSAYVEISYNEQFF.